This TCR beta chain appears in the sequencing data of a study of blood T cell repertoires in COVID-19. Per the original data handling: Cell counts per sample came from amplifying reference gene primers. The protocol was immunoSEQ multiplex PCR, while the TCRdb copy is restricted to in-frame clones and leaves out a portion. V, J and clone size are those of that table, while D and trimming were read from the DNA. This table has roughly 340,000 clones, around 87% appearing once. The germline gives CDR1 SGHNT, CDR2 YENEEA. CDR3 length equals 15 residues. Trimming took 3 bases from V and 8 from J, leaving 19 bases between them.

Specimen: peripheral blood. The rearrangement uses TRBV11-3 and TRBJ1-2; D remains ambiguous. The TCR comes from a woman in her 50s with COVID-19, enrolled during active disease. The CDR3 is CASSFQFHIQWGYTF. CDR3 coding DNA: TGTGCCAGCAGCTTCCAATTTCACATCCAGTGGGGCTACACCTTC.